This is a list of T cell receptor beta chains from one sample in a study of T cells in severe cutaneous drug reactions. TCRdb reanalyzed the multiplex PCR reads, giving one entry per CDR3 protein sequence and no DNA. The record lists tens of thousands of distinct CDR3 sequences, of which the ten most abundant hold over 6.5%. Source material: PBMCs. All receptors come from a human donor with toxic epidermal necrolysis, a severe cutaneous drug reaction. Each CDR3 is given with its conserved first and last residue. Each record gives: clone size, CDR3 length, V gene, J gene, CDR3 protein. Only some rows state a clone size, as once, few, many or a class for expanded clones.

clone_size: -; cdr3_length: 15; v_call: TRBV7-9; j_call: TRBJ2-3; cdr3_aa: CASSLALAGPDTQYF
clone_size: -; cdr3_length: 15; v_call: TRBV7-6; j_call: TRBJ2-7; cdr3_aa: CASSLTSGSSNEQYF
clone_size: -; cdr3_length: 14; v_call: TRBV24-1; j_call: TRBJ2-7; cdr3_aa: CATSVNQGRNEQYF
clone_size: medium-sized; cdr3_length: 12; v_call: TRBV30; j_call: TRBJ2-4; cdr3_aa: CAWSEGNNIQYF
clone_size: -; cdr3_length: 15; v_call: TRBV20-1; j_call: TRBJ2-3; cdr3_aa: CSAYPFGVQADTQYF
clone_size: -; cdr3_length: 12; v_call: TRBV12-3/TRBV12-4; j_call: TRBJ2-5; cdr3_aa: CASSLHRETQYF
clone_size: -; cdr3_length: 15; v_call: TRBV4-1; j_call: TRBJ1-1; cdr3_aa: CASSLVGRVNTEAFF
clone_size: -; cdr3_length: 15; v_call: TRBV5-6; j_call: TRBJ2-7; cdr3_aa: CASSARLAGGREQYF
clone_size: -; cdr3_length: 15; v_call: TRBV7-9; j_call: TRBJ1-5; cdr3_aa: CASSPTGTGNQPQHF
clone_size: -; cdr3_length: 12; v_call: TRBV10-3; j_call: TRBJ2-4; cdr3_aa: CAIKSSKNIQYF
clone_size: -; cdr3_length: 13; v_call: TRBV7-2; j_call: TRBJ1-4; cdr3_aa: CASSRGRNEKLFF
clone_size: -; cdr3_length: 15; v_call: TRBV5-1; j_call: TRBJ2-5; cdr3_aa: CASSWGPSGPGAQYF
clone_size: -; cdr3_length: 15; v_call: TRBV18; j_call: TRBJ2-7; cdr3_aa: CASSPPGWESYEQYF
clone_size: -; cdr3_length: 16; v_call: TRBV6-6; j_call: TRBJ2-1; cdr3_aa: CASSYSRDRTYNEQFF
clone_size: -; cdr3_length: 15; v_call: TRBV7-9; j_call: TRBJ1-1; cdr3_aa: CASSWRQGMNTEAFF
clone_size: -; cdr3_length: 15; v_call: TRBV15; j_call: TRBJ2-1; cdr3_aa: CATNPFAGRNNEQFF
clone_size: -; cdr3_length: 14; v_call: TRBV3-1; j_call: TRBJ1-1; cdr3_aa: CASSRTGGGTEAFF
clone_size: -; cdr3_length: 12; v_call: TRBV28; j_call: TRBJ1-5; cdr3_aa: CASSFRTQPQHF
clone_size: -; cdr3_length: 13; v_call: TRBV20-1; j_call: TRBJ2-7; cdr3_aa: CSASPAGAYEQYF
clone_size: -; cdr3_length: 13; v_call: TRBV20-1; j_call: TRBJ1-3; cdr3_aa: CSAEDRTGNTIYF
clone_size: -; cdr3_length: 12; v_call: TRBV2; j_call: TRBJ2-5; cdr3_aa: CASSETEETQYF
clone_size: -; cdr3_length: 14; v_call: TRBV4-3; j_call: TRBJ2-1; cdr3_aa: CASRRGLQYNEQFF
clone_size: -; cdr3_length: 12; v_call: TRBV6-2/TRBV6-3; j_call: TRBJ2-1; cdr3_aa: CASSFDRGEQFF
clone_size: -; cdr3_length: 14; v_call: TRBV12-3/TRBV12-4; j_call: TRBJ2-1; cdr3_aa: CASSSPGGGNEQFF
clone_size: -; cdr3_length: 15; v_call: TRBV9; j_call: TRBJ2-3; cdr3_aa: CASSGRLAFTDTQYF
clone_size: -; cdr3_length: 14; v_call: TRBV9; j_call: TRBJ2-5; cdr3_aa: CASSVGEGVRGQYF
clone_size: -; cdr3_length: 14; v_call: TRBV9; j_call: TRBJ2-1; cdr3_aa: CASSRDRSYNEQFF
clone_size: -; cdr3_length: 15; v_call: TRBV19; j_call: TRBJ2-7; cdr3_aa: CASSIPGGLAGEQYF
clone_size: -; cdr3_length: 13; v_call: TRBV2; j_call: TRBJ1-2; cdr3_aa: CASKDSLGYGYTF
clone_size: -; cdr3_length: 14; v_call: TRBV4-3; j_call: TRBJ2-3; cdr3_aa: CASSTGHGTDTQYF
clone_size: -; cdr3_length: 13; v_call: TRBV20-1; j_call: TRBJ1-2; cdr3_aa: CSAMRQAGGGYTF
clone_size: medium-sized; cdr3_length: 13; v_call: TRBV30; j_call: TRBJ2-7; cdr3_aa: CAWDPLAGHEQYF
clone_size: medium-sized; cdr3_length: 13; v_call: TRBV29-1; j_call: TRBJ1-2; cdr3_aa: CSAPMDGLYGYTF
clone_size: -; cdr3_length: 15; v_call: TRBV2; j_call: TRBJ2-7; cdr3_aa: CASSESEGSIYEQYF
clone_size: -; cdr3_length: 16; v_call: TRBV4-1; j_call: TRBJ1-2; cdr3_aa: CASSLRDSSSPYGYTF
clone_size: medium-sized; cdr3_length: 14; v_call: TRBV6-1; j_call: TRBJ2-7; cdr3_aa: CASRDPGQYYEQYF
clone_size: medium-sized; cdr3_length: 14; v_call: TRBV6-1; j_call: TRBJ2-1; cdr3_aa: CASTPLAGNNEQFF
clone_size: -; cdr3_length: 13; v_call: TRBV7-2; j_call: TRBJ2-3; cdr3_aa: CASSPDQGDTQYF
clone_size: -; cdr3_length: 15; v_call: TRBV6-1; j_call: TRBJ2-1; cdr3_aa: CASSEGGAASNEQFF
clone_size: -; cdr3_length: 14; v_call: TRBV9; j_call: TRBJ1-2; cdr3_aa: CASSTGQGRYGYTF
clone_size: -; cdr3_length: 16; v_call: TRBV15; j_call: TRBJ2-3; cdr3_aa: CATSRPESGATDTQYF
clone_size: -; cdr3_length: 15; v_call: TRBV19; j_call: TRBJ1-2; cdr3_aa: CASSIRGGRNYGYTF
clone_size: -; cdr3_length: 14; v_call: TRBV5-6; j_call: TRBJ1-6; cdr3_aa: CASGIGGSRSPLHF
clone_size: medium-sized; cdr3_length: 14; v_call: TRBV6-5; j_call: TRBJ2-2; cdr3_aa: CASSLTPGAGELFF
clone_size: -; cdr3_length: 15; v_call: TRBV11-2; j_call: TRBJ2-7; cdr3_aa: CASSLGPGTTYEQYF
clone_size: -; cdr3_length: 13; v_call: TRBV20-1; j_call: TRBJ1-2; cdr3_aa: CSAIHTGAYGYTF
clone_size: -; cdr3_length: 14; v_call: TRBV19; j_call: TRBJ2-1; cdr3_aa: CASSLRLGGGEQFF
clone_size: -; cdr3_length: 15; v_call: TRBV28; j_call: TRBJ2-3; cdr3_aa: CASSRFEGSTDTQYF